This T cell receptor (beta chain) was sequenced in a study of beta chain features in type 1 diabetes. Staining for CD45RO/CCR7/CD25/CD127/CD95/CD27 allowed sorting of CD4+ naive, central memory, regulatory and stem cell-like memory cells. Every bit of the isolated RNA underwent reverse transcription, so sequencing read expressed TCRB transcripts. The assay was immunoSEQ multiplex PCR, and TCRdb's table has in-frame clones only and misses some. The profile shows fewer than 900,000 clones, around a sixth of them singletons. Study results and caveats: Among patients with Type 1 diabetes, TCRB CDR3s were moderately but significantly shorter in every one of the four CD4+ subsets.

About this clone itself: The target antigen is unknown.

Sequenced material: naive CD4+ T cells from blood. The sequence was obtained from a woman between 18 and 29 years old in good health.

CDR3 nucleotides: TGTGCCAGCAGCCCTAGGGCGGGAGTCATCGGCACAGATACGCAGTATTTT. Its protein product is CASSPRAGVIGTDTQYF. The chain joins TRBV14 to TRBJ2-3; the match to TRBD2 covers 7 bases. CDR1 SGHDN and CDR2 FVKESK come from the germline V gene. The V gene end was trimmed by 4 bases and the J gene end by 1 base; junction bases not matched to a gene: 11. This CDR3 region has 17 residues.